This entry is about one T cell receptor (beta chain). CDR1 is GTSNPN and CDR2 is SVGIG in the germline V gene (reference sequence). Trimming shortened V by 6 bases and J by 3 bases, and 15 bases separated the two germline ends. There are 14 residues in the CDR3. The study ran its PCR with 60 Vbeta and 13 Jbeta primers. Repertoires were generated with immunoSEQ multiplex PCR, while TCRdb's copy carries only in-frame clones and drops some. The top ten clones hold around 8% of a sample with about 95,000 clones, around 71% of them seen once. The sample is drawn from a study of cytomegalovirus exposure and HLA in healthy donors.

The material sequenced was PBMCs. The origin of this receptor is a man in his 60s in good health and CMV-seronegative. The rearrangement joins TRBV30 to TRBJ1-3; D is undetermined. The DNA for the CDR3 is TGTGCCTGCTGGAAGGGAGCCATTGGAAACACCATATATTTT. The encoded protein is CACWKGAIGNTIYF.